The clone carrying this TCR beta chain was found a few times. Antigen specificity is unknown. This entry belongs to a study of cytotoxic CD8 clonotypes in ibrutinib-treated CLL. Looking at the study overall: In all, about a dozen patients were relapsed/refractory, about 15 were treatment-naive and roughly 18 were IGHV unmutated. Once treatment had gone on for a median of 12 months, range 6 to 36, response samples were drawn. Study results and caveats: Clonality correlated strongly with circulating CD8+ T cells and exceeded age-matched healthy donors at baseline.

Depth targeted 1 in 200,000 to 1 in 1 million T cells, averaging 10x coverage per clonotype. Profiling relied on immunoSEQ multiplex PCR, and the TCRdb table lists in-frame clones only, not all of them. The sample gives fewer than 400,000 clones, roughly 71% of which show up once; just under 6.5% is in the top ten. Germline V CDR1 and CDR2: MNHEY, SMNVEV (reference sequence). The CDR3 is 15 amino acids. V trimming: 5 bases; J trimming: 8 bases; junction bases outside the gene matches: 14. The sequencing here drew on PBMCs, taken after 36 months of ibrutinib treatment. J is TRBJ1-2 and V is TRBV27; 7 nucleotides line up with TRBD1. The clonotype was recovered from a human donor with chronic lymphocytic leukemia. This chain's CDR3 is CASSHSTRTGQGYTF. Written as DNA, the CDR3 is TGTGCCAGCAGTCACTCTACCCGGACAGGTCAAGGCTACACCTTC.